This T cell receptor (beta chain) originates from a study of Ad26.COV2.S vaccination and SARS-CoV-2 variants. CDR3 size: 15 residues. With 0 bases removed from V and 5 bases from J, the gap between germline ends came to 13 bases. Germline V lookup: CDR1 ENHRY, CDR2 SYGVKD. Specified treatment: some 20 received Ad26.COV2.S at low or high dose, single or two shots; roughly five received placebo; per-sample allocation not given. At day 63 after the first vaccine or placebo injection, samples were drawn. TCRdb's table, derived via immunoSEQ multiplex PCR, lists solely in-frame clones and lacks some. Among hundreds of thousands of clones listed, about nine tenths were seen once.

This TCR was sampled from a person between 18 and 65 years old who received the Ad26.COV2.S COVID-19 vaccine or a placebo. J is TRBJ1-1 and V is TRBV10-3; D possibly corresponds to TRBD1 (5 bases). The material was peripheral blood, obtained in a trial of Ad26.COV2.S vaccine versus placebo. CDR3 residues: CAISESNGWGTEAFF. The CDR3 nucleotides are TGTGCCATCAGTGAGTCGAACGGTTGGGGGACTGAAGCTTTCTTT.